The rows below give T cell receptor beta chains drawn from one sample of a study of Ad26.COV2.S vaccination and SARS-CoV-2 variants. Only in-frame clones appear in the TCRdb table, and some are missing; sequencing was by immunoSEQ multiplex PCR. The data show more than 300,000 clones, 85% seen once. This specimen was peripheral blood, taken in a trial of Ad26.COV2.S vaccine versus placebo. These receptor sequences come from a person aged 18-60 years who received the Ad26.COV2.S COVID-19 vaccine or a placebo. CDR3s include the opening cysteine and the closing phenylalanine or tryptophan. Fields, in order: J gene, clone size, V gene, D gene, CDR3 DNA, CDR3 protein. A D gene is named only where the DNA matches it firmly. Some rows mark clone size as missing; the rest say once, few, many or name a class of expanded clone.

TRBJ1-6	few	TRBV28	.	TGTGCCAGCAGGAACTCAACAGGCCGAGGTTCACCCCTCCACTTT	CASRNSTGRGSPLHF
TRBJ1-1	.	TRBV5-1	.	TGCGCCAGCAGCCTCTCGGTCAGGACCACTGAAGCTTTCTTT	CASSLSVRTTEAFF
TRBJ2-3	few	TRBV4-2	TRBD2	TGTGCCAGCAGCCAAGAAATTAGGACTAGGCCGACAGATACGCAGTATTTT	CASSQEIRTRPTDTQYF
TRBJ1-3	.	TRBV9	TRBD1	TGTGCCAGCAGCCCCCGGACAGGTCAAAACACCATATATTTT	CASSPRTGQNTIYF
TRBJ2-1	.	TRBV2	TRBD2	TGTGCCAGCAGTTCGCTAACTAGCGGGGGAAATGAGCAGTTCTTC	CASSSLTSGGNEQFF
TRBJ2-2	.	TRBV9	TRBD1	TGTGCCAGCAGCGTAGTAACAGGGGCGAACACCGGGGAGCTGTTTTTT	CASSVVTGANTGELFF
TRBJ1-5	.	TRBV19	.	TGTGCCAGTAGTATGGGGCTGGCGGGCCCCAGCAATCAGCCCCAGCATTTT	CASSMGLAGPSNQPQHF
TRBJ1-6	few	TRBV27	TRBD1	TGTGCCAGCAGTGGACCGGGACAGGGAATTTCACCCCTCCACTTT	CASSGPGQGISPLHF
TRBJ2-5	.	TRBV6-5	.	TGTGCCAGCAGTTACTCGAATTCCCCCGGCGGGGCCCAGTACTTC	CASSYSNSPGGAQYF
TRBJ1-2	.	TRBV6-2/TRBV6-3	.	TGTGCCAGCAGCTCTCCCAGGGATTTTTTCTATGGCTACACCTTC	CASSSPRDFFYGYTF
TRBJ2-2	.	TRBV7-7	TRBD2	TGTGCCAGCAGCCGGACTAGCGGAGCAACCGGGGAGCTGTTTTTT	CASSRTSGATGELFF
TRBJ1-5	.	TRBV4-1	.	TGCGCCAGCAGCCCCTATCCAGAAAATCAGCCCCAGCATTTT	CASSPYPENQPQHF
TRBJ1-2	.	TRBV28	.	TGTGCCAGCAGCCTAGTGGGGGGCCCTGGCTACACCTTC	CASSLVGGPGYTF
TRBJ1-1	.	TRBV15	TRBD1	TGTGCCACCAGCAGCCTGACAGGGAAAAACACTGAAGCTTTCTTT	CATSSLTGKNTEAFF
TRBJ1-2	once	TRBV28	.	TGTGCCAGCAGTTTATACCGCCCAGGGGCGAGGGGAGGCTACACCTTC	CASSLYRPGARGGYTF